Following are 14 T cell receptor beta chains from one sample sequenced in a study of technical replicates of blood from a few donors. The data were produced by immunoSEQ multiplex PCR, yet TCRdb's version contains in-frame clones alone and is incomplete. The sample lists about 82,000 clones, about 93% occurring once. The sequencing input was T cells isolated from PBMCs. The receptors originated from a human donor in good health.

The table lists this clone with a few counts. For the CDR3, the DNA is TGCGCCAGCAGGGAACAGCGGGACTCCTACGAGCAGTACTTC. The encoded protein is CASREQRDSYEQYF. The chain has TRBV10-1 and TRBJ2-7; 7 bases line up with TRBD2. The CDR3 runs to 14 residues. CDR1 is WNHNN and CDR2 is SYGVQD in the germline V gene (reference sequence). After removal of 6 bases from V and 0 bases from J, the junction contained 5 bases not matched to a gene.

The chain combines TRBV18 with TRBJ2-7, with D hard to call. The CDR3 length is 15 residues. With 2 bases removed from V and 3 bases from J, the gap between germline ends came to 14 bases. Germline values: CDR1 KGHSH, CDR2 LQKENI. CDR3 coding DNA: TGTGCCAGCTCACCAGACGATGCGCGGCTCTACGAGCAGTACTTC. As protein: CASSPDDARLYEQYF.

CDR3 nucleotide sequence: TGTGCCAGCGGGATTGGGACAGAGAATCAGCCCCAGCATTTT. Translating gives CASGIGTENQPQHF. V usage is TRBV6-5 and J usage is TRBJ1-5, with 7 bases lining up with TRBD1. J gave up 4 bases and V 8 bases, and 8 bases lay outside the gene matches. The germline gives CDR1 MNHEY, CDR2 SVGAGI. The CDR3 is made up of 14 amino acids.

The chain carries TRBV7-6 and TRBJ2-3; 11 bases are a match to TRBD2. With V trimmed by 3 bases and J by 2 bases, 7 bases remained unmatched. This CDR3 has 17 amino acids. In germline, CDR1 is SGHVS, CDR2 FNYEAQ. In nucleotides, the CDR3 is TGTGCCAGCAGCTTCGATAGCGGGAGGGAGATCACAGATACGCAGTATTTT. Its translation: CASSFDSGREITDTQYF.

This rearrangement joins TRBV18 to TRBJ1-1; TRBD1 is a possible D gene (5 bases). The CDR3 is 13 residues long. Per the germline V gene, CDR1 is KGHSH and CDR2 is LQKENI. V was cut by 3 bases and J by 4 bases, with 9 bases left in between. The DNA of the CDR3 is TGTGCCAGCTCACCCGGGGGTAGCACTGAAGCTTTCTTT. Translated, it gives CASSPGGSTEAFF.

The J gene is TRBJ2-7, the V gene TRBV19; TRBD2 aligns across 9 bases. J gave up 1 base and V 9 bases, and 7 bases lay outside the gene matches. Germline V gene data show CDR1 as LNHDA and CDR2 as SQIVND (reference sequence). The CDR3 covers 14 residues. The CDR3 DNA sequence: TGTGCCAGCGCGGGACTAGCCGTATCCTACGAGCAGTACTTC. It specifies CASAGLAVSYEQYF.

The CDR3 DNA reads as TGTGCCAGCAGCTTAGGTGGGGGCGGCTATGGCTACACCTTC. Translating it yields CASSLGGGGYGYTF. The chain employs TRBV13 and TRBJ1-2, with D possibly matching TRBD1 (6 bases). Trimming took off 0 bases at V and 4 bases at J, with 9 bases between the two ends. Germline CDR1 PRHDT, CDR2 FYEKMQ (reference sequence). The CDR3 has 14 amino acids.

The chain links TRBV10-3 to TRBJ1-3, with a weak D call TRBD1 (5 bases). The germline V and J ends were trimmed by 0 bases and 2 bases, with 11 bases remaining between them. Germline loops: CDR1 ENHRY, CDR2 SYGVKD. CDR3 length: 16 amino acids. In DNA, the CDR3 is TGTGCCATCAGTGAGTCTTGGGGCTACGCTGGAAACACCATATATTTT. Protein sequence: CAISESWGYAGNTIYF.

The V gene is TRBV29-1, the J gene TRBJ1-1; D is ambiguous. Germline CDR1 reads SQVTM; CDR2 reads ANQGSEA. V was clipped by 4 bases and J by 2 bases, with 14 bases between them. This CDR3 spans 14 amino acids. The CDR3 nucleotides are TGCAGCGTTGCCCCCCAAACAGCAAACACTGAAGCTTTCTTT. Translating gives CSVAPQTANTEAFF.

This chain links TRBV28 with TRBJ2-5; 11 nucleotides align to TRBD2. Germline CDR1 MDHEN, CDR2 SYDVKM. V shed 7 bases and J 8 bases; nucleotides not matched to a gene: 12. The CDR3 is 15 residues long. CDR3 coding DNA: TGTGCCAGCACCCCCACTAGCGGGAGTTCTTATACCCAGTACTTC. It yields the protein CASTPTSGSSYTQYF.

This clone has only one observation. This CDR3 reads CASSQVLASPYNEQFF. The CDR3 DNA reads as TGCGCCAGCAGCCAAGTCTTAGCGAGTCCCTACAATGAGCAGTTCTTC. The rearrangement uses TRBV4-3 and TRBJ2-1; TRBD2 is a possible D gene (5 bases). Germline CDR1 is LGHNA and CDR2 is YSLEER. CDR3 length: 16 residues. The V and J ends lost 1 base and 2 bases respectively, with 12 bases between them.

The V and J genes are TRBV5-4 and TRBJ2-3; D is undetermined. CDR3 size: 13 residues. The germline gives CDR1 SGHNT, CDR2 YYREEE (reference sequence). Trimming left V 5 bases short and J 6 bases short, with 13 bases between. The CDR3 sequence: CASRPTLVDTQYF. In DNA, the CDR3 is TGTGCCAGCAGGCCGACCCTAGTGGATACGCAGTATTTT.

A few counts support this clone. The chain carries TRBV6-5 and TRBJ2-5; the match to TRBD2 covers 7 bases. V lost 4 bases and J lost 4; bases outside the gene matches: 9. The CDR3 length is 15 residues. Germline V CDR1 and CDR2: MNHEY, SVGAGI. Here the CDR3 reads CASSSGAGEGETQYF. CDR3 in DNA: TGTGCCAGCAGTTCCGGGGCGGGAGAGGGAGAGACCCAGTACTTC.

The gene calls are TRBV19 and TRBJ2-1; D is ambiguous. Between the trimmed V and J ends, which lost 6 bases and 2 bases, there was a span of 11 bases. This CDR3 comprises 14 residues. Germline V gives CDR1 LNHDA, CDR2 SQIVND (reference sequence). This chain's CDR3 is CASRKESTYNEQFF. CDR3 in DNA: TGTGCCAGTAGAAAGGAGTCGACCTACAATGAGCAGTTCTTC. Full variable domain (rest looked up from reference TRBV19 and TRBJ2-1): DGGITQSPKYLFRKEGQNVTLSCEQNLNHDAMYWYRQDPGQGLRLIYYSQIVNDFQKGDIAEGYSVSREKKESFPLTVTSAQKNPTAFYLCASRKESTYNEQFFGPGTRLTVL.